Sequencing of this T cell receptor (beta chain) was carried out in a study of T cells in Graves' hyperthyroidism and ophthalmopathy. Amplified regions were TCR beta CDR3 sequences from RNA transcripts. TCR CDR3 underwent first-round RT-PCR with the HTBI primer set. From the multiplex PCR reads, TCRdb called clonotypes with MiXCR, one entry per CDR3 protein. The sample holds 450,000 to 550,000 distinct CDR3 sequences, less than 25% seen once. Germline CDR1 MDHEN, CDR2 SYDVKM. V shed 6 bases and J shed 6 bases, with 18 bases lying between them. This CDR3 region has 14 residues. Investigators excluded patients with uncontrolled infection, other autoimmune disease, pregnancy or lactation. PBMCs came from around 10 ml fresh peripheral blood. This clonotype was found once. Its antigen remains unknown. Being one base from a much bigger clone, this may be a read error. The CDR3 carries no conserved terminal phenylalanine or tryptophan, so it likely arises from a read error.

Notes on the study in general: Most expanded thyroid clonotypes above 0.001 also appeared in blood. Ophthalmopathy, as predicted by the model, came a median 6.5 months after the prediction.

The sample consisted of blood. The TCR was taken from a woman in her 30s with Graves' ophthalmopathy. The chain employs TRBV28 and TRBJ2-7, with D perhaps given as TRBD1 or TRBD2 (5 bases each). Written as DNA, the CDR3 is TGTGCCAGCAGGCAAACGGGACGGCTTGGCGAGCAGTACTAC. Protein sequence: CASRQTGRLGEQYY.